This TCR beta chain was captured in a study of early T cells in non-severe SARS-CoV-2 infection. This CDR3 comprises 15 residues. Germline V CDR1 and CDR2: SGHRS, YFSETQ. Trimming removed 0 bases from V and 2 bases from J, with 11 bases in between. MiXCR, applied by TCRdb to the 5' RACE reads, yields one record per CDR3 protein. This sample yields about 100,000 distinct CDR3 sequences, of which 9.5% to 13% are seen a single time; 3% to 3.5% belongs to the top ten. This clonotype was found many times. The rearrangement links TRBV5-1 to TRBJ1-1; D is perhaps TRBD1 (5 bases). The sequencing input was whole blood. This receptor was taken from an adult who was a healthcare worker with PCR-confirmed SARS-CoV-2 infection or an uninfected control (not recorded which). CDR3 loop: CASSLGWGGNTEAFF. CDR3 bases: TGCGCCAGCAGCTTGGGCTGGGGGGGAAACACTGAAGCTTTCTTT.